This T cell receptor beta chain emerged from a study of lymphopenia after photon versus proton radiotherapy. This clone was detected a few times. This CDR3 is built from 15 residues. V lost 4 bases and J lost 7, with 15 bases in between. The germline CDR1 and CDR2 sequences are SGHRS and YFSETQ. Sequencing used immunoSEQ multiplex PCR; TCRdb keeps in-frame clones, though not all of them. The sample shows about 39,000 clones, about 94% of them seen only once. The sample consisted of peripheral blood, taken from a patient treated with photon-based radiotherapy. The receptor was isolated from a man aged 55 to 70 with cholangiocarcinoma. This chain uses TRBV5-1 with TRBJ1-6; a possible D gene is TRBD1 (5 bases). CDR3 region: CASSPEGTANSPLHF. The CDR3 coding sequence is TGCGCCAGCAGCCCGGAGGGGACGGCAAATTCACCCCTCCACTTT.